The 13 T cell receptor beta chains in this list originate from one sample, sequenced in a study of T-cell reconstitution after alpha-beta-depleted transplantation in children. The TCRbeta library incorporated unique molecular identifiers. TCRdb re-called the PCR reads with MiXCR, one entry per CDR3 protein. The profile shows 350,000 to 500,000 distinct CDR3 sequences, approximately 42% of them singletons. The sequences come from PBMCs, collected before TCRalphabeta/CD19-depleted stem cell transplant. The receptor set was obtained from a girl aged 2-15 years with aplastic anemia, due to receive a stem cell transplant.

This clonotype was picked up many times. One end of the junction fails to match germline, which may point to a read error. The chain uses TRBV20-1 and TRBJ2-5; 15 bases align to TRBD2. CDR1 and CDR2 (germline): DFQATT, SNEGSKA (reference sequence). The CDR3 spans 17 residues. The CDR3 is CSGRGLAGGPIGETQYF. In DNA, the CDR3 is TGCAGTGGTAGAGGACTAGCGGGAGGGCCGATCGGGGAGACCCAGTACTTC.

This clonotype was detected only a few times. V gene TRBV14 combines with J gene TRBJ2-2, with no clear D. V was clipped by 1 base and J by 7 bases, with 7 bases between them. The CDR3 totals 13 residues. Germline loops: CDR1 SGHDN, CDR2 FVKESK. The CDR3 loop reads CASSQALGGELFF. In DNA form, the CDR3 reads TGTGCCAGCAGCCAAGCCTTGGGCGGGGAGCTGTTTTTT.

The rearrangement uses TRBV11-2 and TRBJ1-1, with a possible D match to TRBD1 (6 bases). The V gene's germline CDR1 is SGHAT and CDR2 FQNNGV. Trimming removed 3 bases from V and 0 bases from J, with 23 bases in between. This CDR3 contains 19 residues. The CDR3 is CASSFTRTVTILMNTEAFF. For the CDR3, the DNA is TGTGCCAGCAGCTTTACAAGGACAGTTACAATCCTAATGAACACTGAAGCTTTCTTT.

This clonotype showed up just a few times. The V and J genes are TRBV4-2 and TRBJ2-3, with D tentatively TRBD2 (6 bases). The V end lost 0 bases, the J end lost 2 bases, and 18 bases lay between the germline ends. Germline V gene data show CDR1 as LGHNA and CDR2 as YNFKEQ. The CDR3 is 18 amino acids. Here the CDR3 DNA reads TGTGCCAGCAGCCAAGATTGGGCTAGCGTGAGGGCCACAGATACGCAGTATTTT. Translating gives CASSQDWASVRATDTQYF.

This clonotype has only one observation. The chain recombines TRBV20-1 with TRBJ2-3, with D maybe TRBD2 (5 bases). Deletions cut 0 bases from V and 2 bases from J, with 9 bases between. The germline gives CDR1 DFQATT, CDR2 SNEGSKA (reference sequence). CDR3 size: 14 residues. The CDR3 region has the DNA TGCAGTGCTAGAGATATGGAGGACACAGATACGCAGTATTTT. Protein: CSARDMEDTDTQYF.

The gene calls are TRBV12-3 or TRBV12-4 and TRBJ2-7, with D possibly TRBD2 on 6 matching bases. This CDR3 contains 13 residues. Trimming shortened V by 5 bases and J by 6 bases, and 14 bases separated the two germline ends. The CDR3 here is CASSLGGRGEQYF. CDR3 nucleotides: TGTGCCAGCAGTCTCGGAGGGCGCGGCGAGCAGTACTTC.

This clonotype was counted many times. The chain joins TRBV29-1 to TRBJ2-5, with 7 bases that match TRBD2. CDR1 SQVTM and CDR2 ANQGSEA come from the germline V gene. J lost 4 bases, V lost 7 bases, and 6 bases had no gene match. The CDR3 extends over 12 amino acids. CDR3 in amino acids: CSGTGGRETQYF. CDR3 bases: TGCAGCGGGACGGGCGGGAGAGAGACCCAGTACTTC.

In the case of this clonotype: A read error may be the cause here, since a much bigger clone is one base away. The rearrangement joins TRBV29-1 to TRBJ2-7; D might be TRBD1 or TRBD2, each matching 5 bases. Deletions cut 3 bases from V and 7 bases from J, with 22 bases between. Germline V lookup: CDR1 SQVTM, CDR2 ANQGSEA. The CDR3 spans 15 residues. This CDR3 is CSVDGPAGKSGEQYV. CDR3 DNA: TGCAGCGTTGATGGTCCGGCAGGGAAGTCGGGAGAGCAGTACGTC.

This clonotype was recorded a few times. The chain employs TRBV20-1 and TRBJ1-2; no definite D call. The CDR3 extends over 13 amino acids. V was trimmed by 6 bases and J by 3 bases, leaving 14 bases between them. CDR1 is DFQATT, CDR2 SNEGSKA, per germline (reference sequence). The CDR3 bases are TGCAGTGCCCGAGACGGTGCCTACTATGGCTACACCTTC. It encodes CSARDGAYYGYTF.

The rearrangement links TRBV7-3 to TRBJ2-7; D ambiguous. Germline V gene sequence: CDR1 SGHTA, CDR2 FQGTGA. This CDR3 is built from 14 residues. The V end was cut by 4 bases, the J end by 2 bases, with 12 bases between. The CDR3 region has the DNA TGTGCCAGCAGCTCGGACGGCAAGCCCTACGAGCAGTACTTC. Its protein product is CASSSDGKPYEQYF.

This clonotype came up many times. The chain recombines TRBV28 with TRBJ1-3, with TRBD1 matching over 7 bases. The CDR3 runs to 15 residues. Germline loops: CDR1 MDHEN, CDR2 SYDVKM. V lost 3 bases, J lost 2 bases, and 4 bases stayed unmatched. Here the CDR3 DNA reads TGTGCCAGCAGTTTTGACAGGGTCACTGGAAACACCATATATTTT. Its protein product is CASSFDRVTGNTIYF.

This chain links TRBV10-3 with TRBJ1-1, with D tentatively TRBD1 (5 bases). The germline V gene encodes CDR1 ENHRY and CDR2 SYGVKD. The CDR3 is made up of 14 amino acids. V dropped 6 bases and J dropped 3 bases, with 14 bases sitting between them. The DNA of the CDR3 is TGTGCCATCAGGCAGGGTTCCTGGGACACTGAAGCTTTCTTT. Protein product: CAIRQGSWDTEAFF.

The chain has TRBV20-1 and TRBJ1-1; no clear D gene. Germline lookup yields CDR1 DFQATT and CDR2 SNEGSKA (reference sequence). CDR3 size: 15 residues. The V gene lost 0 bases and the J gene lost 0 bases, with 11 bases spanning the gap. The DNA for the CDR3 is TGCAGTGCTAGAGAGGCCTATTGGATGAACACTGAAGCTTTCTTT. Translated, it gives CSAREAYWMNTEAFF.